The clone carrying this T cell receptor beta chain was recorded only once. Primers for the PCR totalled 60 Vbeta and 13 Jbeta. Assay: immunoSEQ multiplex PCR; the TCRdb copy retains only in-frame clones and omits some. The sample lists about 210,000 clones; about four fifths were seen once. The data were taken from a study of cytomegalovirus exposure and HLA in healthy donors. Trimming left V 0 bases short and J 3 bases short, with 11 bases between. The germline V gene has CDR1 SGHKS and CDR2 YYEKEE (reference sequence). The CDR3 runs 15 residues. The sequence came from a man aged 25-40 years in good health and CMV-seronegative. The material sequenced was PBMCs. V gene TRBV5-5 combines with J gene TRBJ2-3, with D possibly being TRBD1 (6 bases). In DNA form, the CDR3 reads TGTGCCAGCAGCTTGGGGGGGCGAAGAACAGATACGCAGTATTTT. It encodes CASSLGGRRTDTQYF.